This T cell receptor beta chain was identified in a study of blood T cell repertoires in COVID-19. The overall study: COVID-19 samples from acute and convalescent phases originated in the United States, Italy and Spain. Nucleic acid was either cDNA or gDNA, and it came from T cells, B-cell-depleted T cells, or PBMCs.

Authors' processing steps: Estimation of nucleated cell counts relied on the amplification of reference gene primers. Sequencing used immunoSEQ multiplex PCR; TCRdb keeps in-frame clones, though not all of them. The V and J calls and the clone size are those of that table, but D and trimming were determined from the DNA. The sample contains 200,000 to 250,000 clones, 82% of which appear only once. J gave up 4 bases and V 3 bases, and 6 bases lay outside the gene matches. This CDR3 is built from 14 residues. The germline V gene has CDR1 KGHSH and CDR2 LQKENI. The TCR sequence derives from a woman aged 80 or over with active or convalescent COVID-19. V gene TRBV18 combines with J gene TRBJ2-7; 7 nucleotides match TRBD1. The specimen sequenced was peripheral blood. CDR3 coding DNA: TGTGCCAGCTCACCGCCGGGACAGCCTTACGAGCAGTACTTC. Protein product: CASSPPGQPYEQYF.